This T cell receptor beta chain emerged from a study of cytomegalovirus exposure and HLA in healthy donors. The CDR3 has 15 residues. Trimming cost V 5 bases and J 0 bases, with 11 bases left between them. Germline lookup yields CDR1 SGHVS and CDR2 FNYEAQ. PCR used 60 Vbeta primers and 13 Jbeta primers. The data were produced by immunoSEQ multiplex PCR, yet TCRdb's version contains in-frame clones alone and is incomplete. The sample has 150,000 or so clones, about three quarters seen once. Sequencing input: PBMCs. The chain combines TRBV7-6 with TRBJ1-3; D possibly corresponds to TRBD1 (6 bases). The source of this sequence is a male donor in good health and CMV-seronegative. The chain's CDR3 is CASSRDNGSGNTIYF. The CDR3 DNA reads TGTGCCAGCAGCAGGGACAATGGCTCTGGAAACACCATATATTTT.